The present entry profiles one TCR beta chain with its context. The antigen remains unidentified. The record originates from a study of CD8+CD57+ T cells in acquired aplastic anemia. Only patients with CD8+CD57+ cell expansion on flow cytometry were chosen for sequencing. Among the patients, none had received any therapy at the time of blood sampling. Findings and caveats of the study: Twenty-nine CD8+ CDR3 sequences were shared between patients and controls. Patient and control CD8+ Simpson's diversity was not significantly different.

Genomic DNA provided the template from which TCR beta VDJ and CDR3 profiles were obtained. TCRdb reprocessed the reads via MiXCR and lists one record per CDR3 protein. The sample carries some 170,000 distinct CDR3 sequences, around 50% recorded once. The germline V and J ends were trimmed by 1 base and 4 bases, with 5 bases remaining between them. The CDR3 runs 13 residues. The rearrangement links TRBV12-3 or TRBV12-4 to TRBJ1-5; D remains unclear. Sequenced input: sorted CD4+, CD8+, or CD8+CD57+ T cells (not recorded which) from PBMCs. This receptor was obtained from a human donor with aplastic anemia. CDR3 coding DNA: TGTGCCAGCAGTTTAGGAGAGAATCAGCCCCAGCATTTT. This gives the protein CASSLGENQPQHF.